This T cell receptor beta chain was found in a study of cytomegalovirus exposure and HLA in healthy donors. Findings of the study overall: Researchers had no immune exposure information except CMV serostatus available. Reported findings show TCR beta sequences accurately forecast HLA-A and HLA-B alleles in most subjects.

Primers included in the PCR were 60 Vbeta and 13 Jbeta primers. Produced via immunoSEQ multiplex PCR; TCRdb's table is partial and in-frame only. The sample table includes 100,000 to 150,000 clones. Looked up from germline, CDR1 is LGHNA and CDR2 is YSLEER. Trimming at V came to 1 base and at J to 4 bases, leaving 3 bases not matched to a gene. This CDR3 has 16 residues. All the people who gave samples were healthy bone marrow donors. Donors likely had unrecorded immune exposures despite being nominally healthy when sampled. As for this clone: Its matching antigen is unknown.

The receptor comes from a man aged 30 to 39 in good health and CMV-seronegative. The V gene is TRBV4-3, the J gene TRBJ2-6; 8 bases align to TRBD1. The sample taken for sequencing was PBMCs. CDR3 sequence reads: CASSQAGGAGANVLTF. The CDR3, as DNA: TGCGCCAGCAGCCAAGCAGGGGGCGCCGGGGCCAACGTCCTGACTTTC.